This TCR beta chain is drawn from a study of STAT5B mutations in CD4+ large granular lymphocyte leukemia. Study information: Healthy donors showed HLA-associated enrichment of the CDR3 'QG' motif.

Whole-study findings and limits: About a quarter of private leukemic clonotypes occurred rarely in other patients' non-leukemic repertoires. TRBV06-family usage was enriched in top patient clones (8/27) versus controls (2/35). Patient CD4-sorted repertoires stayed more clonal than healthy ones after leukemic-clone removal.

Per the germline V gene, CDR1 is SGDLS and CDR2 is YYNGEE. J was trimmed by 5 bases and V by 4 bases; bases with no gene match: 7. This CDR3 contains 16 residues. To note about this clone: Its matching antigen is unknown.

TCRdb's table, derived via immunoSEQ multiplex PCR, lists solely in-frame clones and lacks some. The sample records roughly 32,000 clones, roughly nine tenths being singletons. J is TRBJ2-5 and V is TRBV9, with TRBD2 identical over 14 bases. Sequenced input: CD4+ T cells from blood buffy coats. This receptor was identified in a human donor in good health. In DNA form, the CDR3 reads TGTGCCAGCAGCCCGGGGACTAGCGGGAGTTGGGAGACCCAGTACTTC. This codes for CASSPGTSGSWETQYF. Supplemented by reference TRBV9 and TRBJ2-5, the full variable domain reads DSGVTQTPKHLITATGQRVTLRCSPRSGDLSVYWYQQSLDQGLQFLIQYYNGEERAKGNILERFSAQQFPDLHSELNLSSLELGDSALYFCASSPGTSGSWETQYFGPGTRLLVL.